These 23 T cell receptor beta chains originate from one sample sequenced in a study of blood T cell repertoires in COVID-19. The protocol was immunoSEQ multiplex PCR, while the TCRdb copy is restricted to in-frame clones and leaves out a portion. The sample lists roughly 200,000 clones, 70% to 90% occurring once. Sequenced sample: PBMCs or T cells enriched from blood (not recorded which). These TCRs come from a man aged 40-50 years who had recovered from COVID-19.

This clone was found once. This rearrangement joins TRBV19 to TRBJ1-2, with 8 bases identical to TRBD1. Looked up from germline, CDR1 is LNHDA and CDR2 is SQIVND (reference sequence). The CDR3 runs 13 residues. V shed 5 bases and J 7 bases; nucleotides not matched to a gene: 6. In DNA, the CDR3 is TGTGCCAGTAGTGGTCAGGGGGCAAGTGGCTACACCTTC. Translated: CASSGQGASGYTF. The whole variable domain, remainder taken from reference TRBV19 and TRBJ1-2, is DGGITQSPKYLFRKEGQNVTLSCEQNLNHDAMYWYRQDPGQGLRLIYYSQIVNDFQKGDIAEGYSVSREKKESFPLTVTSAQKNPTAFYLCASSGQGASGYTFGSGTRLTVV.

This chain joins TRBV6-4 and TRBJ2-1; 8 bases fit TRBD2. V was pared by 5 bases and J by 7 bases, with 10 bases of the junction left unmatched. Germline V gene sequence: CDR1 MRHNA, CDR2 SNTAGT. This CDR3 is 15 amino acids long. This chain's CDR3 is CASSNSRGGRNEQFF. The CDR3, as DNA: TGTGCCAGCAGTAATTCACGGGGGGGCCGGAATGAGCAGTTCTTC.

This clone was recorded once. The chain carries TRBV5-1 and TRBJ2-7, with 9 nucleotides matching TRBD2. The CDR3 totals 15 residues. With 7 bases clipped from V and 3 bases from J, the junction kept 11 bases outside the gene matches. Germline V gene data show CDR1 as SGHRS and CDR2 as YFSETQ. In DNA form, the CDR3 reads TGCGCCAGCGGTCGCCAGGGAGCGGGGGGCTACGAGCAGTACTTC. The encoded protein is CASGRQGAGGYEQYF. Filled out from reference TRBV5-1 and TRBJ2-7, the complete variable domain reads KAGVTQTPRYLIKTRGQQVTLSCSPISGHRSVSWYQQTPGQGLQFLFEYFSETQRNKGNFPGRFSGRQFSNSRSEMNVSTLELGDSALYLCASGRQGAGGYEQYFGPGTRLTVT.

This chain joins TRBV7-8 and TRBJ2-2; D possibly corresponds to TRBD1 (5 bases). V was clipped by 5 bases and J by 6 bases, with 19 bases between them. This CDR3 has 16 amino acids. Germline values: CDR1 SGHVS, CDR2 FQNEAQ. In nucleotides, the CDR3 is TGTGCCAGCAGCCCCCCAGGGCGGCTCGGCGCCGGGGAGCTGTTTTTT. Translated: CASSPPGRLGAGELFF.

This clone was seen a few times. The V call is TRBV18, the J call TRBJ2-1, with TRBD1 identical over 9 bases. The CDR3 has 15 residues. In germline, CDR1 is KGHSH, CDR2 LQKENI. After removal of 5 bases from V and 5 bases from J, the junction contained 7 bases not matched to a gene. The chain's CDR3 is CASSFTGTGNNEQFF. CDR3 DNA sequence: TGTGCCAGCTCATTTACCGGGACAGGGAACAATGAGCAGTTCTTC.

The gene calls are TRBV7-9 and TRBJ1-1; 8 bases agree with TRBD1. The CDR3 runs to 13 residues. Germline V CDR1 and CDR2: SEHNR, FQNEAQ (reference sequence). V was clipped by 5 bases and J by 3 bases; unmatched bases: 2. For the CDR3, the DNA is TGTGCCAGCAGCCCAGGGGGCGACACTGAAGCTTTCTTT. It encodes CASSPGGDTEAFF.

On this clone itself: At the DNA level, this CDR3 is encoded by other sequences in the same sample as well. The chain uses TRBV6-5 and TRBJ2-7; 8 bases are a match to TRBD1. CDR3 length: 14 amino acids. The junction had 5 bases not matched to a gene; V was cut back by 5 bases and J by 2 bases. Germline CDR1 is MNHEY and CDR2 is SVGAGI. CDR3 amino acids: CASSTGTGTYEQYF. Here the CDR3 DNA reads TGTGCCAGCAGTACCGGGACAGGTACCTACGAGCAGTACTTC.

This clone was counted only a few times. The rearrangement uses TRBV11-2 and TRBJ2-7; D may be TRBD1 (5 bases). The V end was cut by 1 base, the J end by 3 bases, with 13 bases between. Germline V CDR1 and CDR2: SGHAT, FQNNGV. CDR3 length: 15 residues. CDR3 region: CASSLVQGHFYEQYF. CDR3 nucleotide sequence: TGTGCCAGCAGCTTAGTCCAGGGTCATTTCTACGAGCAGTACTTC.

V usage is TRBV5-1 and J usage is TRBJ1-1, with D possibly being TRBD1 (6 bases). Deletions cut 0 bases from V and 5 bases from J, with 11 bases between. Per the germline V gene, CDR1 is SGHRS and CDR2 is YFSETQ. This CDR3 contains 14 residues. Written as DNA, the CDR3 is TGCGCCAGCAGCTTGGGTACAGGGAAGACTGAAGCTTTCTTT. It is translated as CASSLGTGKTEAFF.

Only a few counts were recorded for this clone. The J gene is TRBJ2-7, the V gene TRBV14, with D possibly matching TRBD1 (5 bases). The CDR3 consists of 19 residues. V was pared by 0 bases and J by 6 bases, with 27 bases between. From germline, CDR1 is SGHDN and CDR2 FVKESK. Written as DNA, the CDR3 is TGTGCCAGCAGCCAAGAATCCAGGGTAGGATTAATACCTCCCGTCGAGCAGTACTTC. This codes for CASSQESRVGLIPPVEQYF.

J is TRBJ1-5 and V is TRBV5-1, with 9 positions matching TRBD1. Germline-derived CDR1 and CDR2 are SGHRS and YFSETQ. Trimming at V came to 0 bases and at J to 7 bases, leaving 5 bases not matched to a gene. The CDR3 loop spans 15 amino acids. CDR3 in DNA: TGCGCCAGCAGCTTGGGGGACAGGGAAGGACAGCCCCAGCATTTT. Residues: CASSLGDREGQPQHF.

This clone came up once. The V gene is TRBV7-7, the J gene TRBJ2-3, with 9 bases lining up with TRBD2. V shed 3 bases and J 3 bases; nucleotides not matched to a gene: 4. The CDR3 runs 15 residues. CDR1 is SSHAT and CDR2 is FNYEAQ in the germline V gene (reference sequence). CDR3 in amino acids: CASSLMTSGTDTQYF. The CDR3 bases are TGTGCCAGCAGCTTGATGACTAGCGGTACAGATACGCAGTATTTT. Filled out from reference TRBV7-7 and TRBJ2-3, the complete variable domain reads GAGVSQSPRYKVTKRGQDVTLRCDPISSHATLYWYQQALGQGPEFLTYFNYEAQPDKSGLPSDRFSAERPEGSISTLTIQRTEQRDSAMYRCASSLMTSGTDTQYFGPGTRLTVL.

This clone occurred a few times. CDR3 DNA: TGTGCCAGCAGCTTAAATAGCGGGACCTACAATGAGCAGTTCTTC. As protein: CASSLNSGTYNEQFF. The chain employs TRBV7-6 and TRBJ2-1, with 8 positions matching TRBD2. Germline CDR1 reads SGHVS; CDR2 reads FNYEAQ. The length of the CDR3 is 15 residues. Losses at the gene ends were 2 bases for V and 2 bases for J; bases not matched to a gene: 2.

This clone showed up just a few times. The rearrangement joins TRBV19 to TRBJ1-5; 11 bases align to TRBD1. Germline V gene data show CDR1 as LNHDA and CDR2 as SQIVND (reference sequence). There are 16 residues in the CDR3. Trimming at V came to 6 bases and at J to 3 bases, leaving 7 bases not matched to a gene. CDR3 coding DNA: TGTGCCAGTAGGGTGGGACAGGGGGTTCCCAATCAGCCCCAGCATTTT. Residues: CASRVGQGVPNQPQHF.

The V and J genes are TRBV7-2 and TRBJ2-5; 10 bases align to TRBD2. The trim removed 1 base at V and 0 bases at J, leaving 5 bases unmatched. Germline V lookup: CDR1 SGHTA, CDR2 FQGNSA. CDR3 length equals 17 residues. The CDR3 region has the DNA TGTGCCAGCAGCTTAGGAGGCCTAGCGGGGGACCAAGAGACCCAGTACTTC. Protein sequence: CASSLGGLAGDQETQYF.

The V call is TRBV6-1, the J call TRBJ2-7; 10 nucleotides match TRBD2. The CDR3 covers 15 residues. The ends lost 2 bases at V and 6 bases at J; junction bases unmatched: 7. CDR1 is MNHNS and CDR2 is SASEGT in the germline V gene. The CDR3 bases are TGTGCCAGCAGTGAATCCAGCGGGAGGGCCCTCGAGCAGTACTTC. It yields the protein CASSESSGRALEQYF.

J is TRBJ1-4 and V is TRBV3-1 (or the pseudogene TRBV3-2); maybe TRBD1 (5 bases). Trimming shortened V by 2 bases and J by 6 bases, and 13 bases separated the two germline ends. CDR1 is LGHDT, CDR2 YNNKEL, per germline (reference sequence). This CDR3 is 15 amino acids long. CDR3 in DNA: TGTGCCAGCAGCCAACGAGGCGCGGGGGATGAAAAACTGTTTTTT. Protein: CASSQRGAGDEKLFF.

This clone was detected once. This chain joins TRBV5-6 and TRBJ1-3, with 11 bases fitting TRBD1. CDR1 and CDR2 from the germline V gene are SGHDT and YYEEEE. This CDR3 is built from 14 residues. V was pared by 2 bases and J by 10 bases, with 5 bases of the junction left unmatched. The CDR3 loop reads CASSFRDRGKTIYF. The CDR3 DNA sequence: TGTGCCAGCAGCTTCCGGGACAGGGGGAAAACCATATATTTT.

The V call is TRBV13, the J call TRBJ2-5; TRBD2 matches 7 bases. J gave up 0 bases and V 5 bases, and 9 bases lay outside the gene matches. CDR3 length: 16 residues. Germline lookup yields CDR1 PRHDT and CDR2 FYEKMQ (reference sequence). CDR3 residues: CASSLPSSGDQETQYF. CDR3 nucleotide sequence: TGTGCCAGCAGCCTACCTTCGAGCGGGGACCAAGAGACCCAGTACTTC.

V usage is TRBV19 and J usage is TRBJ2-1; TRBD2 matches 12 bases. The CDR3 is 15 residues long. Germline trimming cut 7 bases from V and 8 bases from J; bases unmatched to any gene: 9. Germline-derived CDR1 and CDR2 are LNHDA and SQIVND (reference sequence). In DNA form, the CDR3 reads TGTGCCAGTAACCCACGACTAGCGGGAGAGGATGAGCAGTTCTTC. Its protein product is CASNPRLAGEDEQFF.

The chain employs TRBV19 and TRBJ2-2; D is ambiguous. The CDR3 has 17 residues. Germline V gives CDR1 LNHDA, CDR2 SQIVND (reference sequence). The ends were cut back, 0 bases at V and 0 bases at J, with 11 bases in the middle. The CDR3 nucleotides are TGTGCCAGTAGTATAGAAAACTACCTCGCGAACACCGGGGAGCTGTTTTTT. Its protein product is CASSIENYLANTGELFF.

This rearrangement joins TRBV21-1 to TRBJ2-1; TRBD1 is taken as the D call from the table, unchecked against the DNA. TRBV21-1 is a listed pseudogene. The CDR3 runs 14 residues. The CDR3 DNA follows: TGTGCCAGCATCAGGACAGGGAACTACAATGAGCAGTTCTTC. Its protein product is CASIRTGNYNEQFF.

The gene calls are TRBV18 and TRBJ2-5, with D tentatively TRBD2 (5 bases). Germline V gene sequence: CDR1 KGHSH, CDR2 LQKENI. V shed 3 bases and J shed 4 bases, with 12 bases lying between them. The CDR3 totals 14 residues. The CDR3 region is CASSPREWRETQYF. Written as DNA, the CDR3 is TGTGCCAGCTCACCTAGGGAGTGGCGAGAGACCCAGTACTTC.